These 16 T cell receptor beta chains came from one sample sequenced in a study of blood T cell repertoires in COVID-19. This table comes from immunoSEQ multiplex PCR, and its TCRdb copy is limited to in-frame clones, with some not included. The repertoire includes more than 250,000 clones, over 75% of them detected once, and under 5.5% sits in the top ten. The sample taken for sequencing was PBMCs or T cells enriched from blood (not recorded which). These receptors all come from a young woman who had recovered from COVID-19.

J is TRBJ1-4 and V is TRBV19, with 8 bases that match TRBD1. Germline V gene data show CDR1 as LNHDA and CDR2 as SQIVND (reference sequence). CDR3 size: 15 residues. The V segment lost 9 bases and the J segment 0 bases; nucleotides outside the gene matches: 6. CDR3 sequence reads: CARGQVQATNEKLFF. CDR3 DNA: TGTGCCAGGGGACAGGTTCAGGCAACTAATGAAAAACTGTTTTTT.

This clone came up many times. This sequence joins TRBV27 and TRBJ1-2, with TRBD1 matching 10 bases. The V segment lost 6 bases and the J segment 4 bases; nucleotides outside the gene matches: 8. The CDR3 covers 15 residues. CDR1 and CDR2 from the germline V gene are MNHEY and SMNVEV (reference sequence). CDR3 nucleotide sequence: TGTGCCAGCAGGGGACAGGGGACGGGGCCCTATGGCTACACCTTC. This gives the protein CASRGQGTGPYGYTF.

The chain recombines TRBV28 with TRBJ2-7; the D is unclear. The CDR3 contains 12 residues. Germline assignment: CDR1 MDHEN and CDR2 SYDVKM. The V and J ends lost 3 bases and 5 bases respectively, with 8 bases between them. The CDR3 here is CASSFDGDEQYF. CDR3 DNA sequence: TGTGCCAGCAGTTTCGATGGAGACGAGCAGTACTTC. Together with reference TRBV28 and TRBJ2-7, the CDR3 gives the full variable domain: DVKVTQSSRYLVKRTGEKVFLECVQDMDHENMFWYRQDPGLGLRLIYFSYDVKMKEKGDIPEGYSVSREKKERFSLILESASTNQTSMYLCASSFDGDEQYFGPGTRLTVT.

The chain combines TRBV27 with TRBJ1-5, with D possibly TRBD1 on 6 matching bases. The V end lost 5 bases, the J end lost 4 bases, and 15 bases lay between the germline ends. Germline assignment: CDR1 MNHEY and CDR2 SMNVEV (reference sequence). The CDR3 loop spans 15 amino acids. The CDR3 loop reads CASSGLGGQNQPQHF. CDR3 bases: TGTGCCAGCAGTGGCTTGGGGGGGCAAAATCAGCCCCAGCATTTT.

This chain links TRBV18 with TRBJ1-5; 12 bases line up with TRBD1. The V and J ends lost 2 bases and 6 bases, in that order; junction bases with no gene match: 5. Germline V gives CDR1 KGHSH, CDR2 LQKENI. The CDR3 contains 16 residues. The CDR3 region is CASSPVGQGAGQPQHF. The CDR3 DNA reads as TGTGCCAGCTCACCAGTGGGACAGGGGGCAGGTCAGCCCCAGCATTTT.

The rearrangement uses TRBV6-2 or TRBV6-3 and TRBJ2-7, with D perhaps matching TRBD2 (7 bases). V was trimmed by 0 bases and J by 5 bases, leaving 8 bases between them. The CDR3 length is 13 residues. CDR1 is MNHEY, CDR2 SVGEGT, per germline. CDR3 in DNA: TGTGCCAGCAGTTACTCGCGGGGGCACGAGCAGTACTTC. It specifies CASSYSRGHEQYF.

This chain connects TRBV9 to TRBJ1-5, with a weak D call TRBD1 (5 bases). The CDR3 runs 15 residues. Germline loops: CDR1 SGDLS, CDR2 YYNGEE. Trimming left V 0 bases short and J 1 base short, with 8 bases between. The CDR3 region has the DNA TGTGCCAGCAGCGTAGACGGGGGAAGCAATCAGCCCCAGCATTTT. Translated, it gives CASSVDGGSNQPQHF.

The rearrangement uses TRBV5-1 and TRBJ1-1; D possibly corresponds to TRBD1 (5 bases). This CDR3 is built from 13 residues. Germline V gene data show CDR1 as SGHRS and CDR2 as YFSETQ. V dropped 4 bases and J dropped 6 bases, with 13 bases sitting between them. CDR3 residues: CASSRGLDSEAFF. The CDR3 nucleotides are TGCGCCAGCAGCCGGGGACTCGACTCTGAAGCTTTCTTT.

The sample holds one count of this clone. The rearrangement uses TRBV7-2 and TRBJ2-1, with D possibly TRBD2 on 5 matching bases. Per germline, CDR1 SGHTA and CDR2 FQGNSA. V was shortened by 4 bases and J by 4 bases, with 8 bases between the two germline ends. The CDR3 contains 13 residues. In nucleotides, the CDR3 is TGTGCCAGCAGCTGGGAGCGGTACAATGAGCAGTTCTTC. Encoded protein: CASSWERYNEQFF.

This chain connects TRBV11-2 to TRBJ2-1; 9 positions match TRBD2. Germline trimming cut 8 bases from V and 10 bases from J; bases unmatched to any gene: 12. This CDR3 is built from 14 residues. Germline loops: CDR1 SGHAT, CDR2 FQNNGV. This CDR3 is CASCLAGIPQEQFF. CDR3 in DNA: TGTGCCAGCTGCCTAGCGGGGATTCCCCAAGAGCAGTTCTTC.

This sequence joins TRBV28 and TRBJ1-4; no firm D call. CDR1 is MDHEN, CDR2 SYDVKM, per germline. The V and J ends lost 7 bases and 5 bases respectively, with 5 bases between them. This CDR3 has 11 residues. The CDR3 DNA reads TGTGCCAGCACCCTCAATGAAAAACTGTTTTTT. Amino acid sequence: CASTLNEKLFF.

This clone has ten or more counts. The rearrangement links TRBV4-2 to TRBJ1-2; D is perhaps TRBD1 (5 bases). Germline values: CDR1 LGHNA, CDR2 YNFKEQ. V was clipped by 0 bases and J by 8 bases, with 19 bases between them. This CDR3 has 16 amino acids. The CDR3 spells CASSQDSAGWEGGYTF. CDR3 nucleotides: TGTGCCAGCAGCCAAGATTCGGCAGGGTGGGAAGGCGGCTACACCTTC.

CDR3 sequence (DNA): TGTGCCAGCAGCTTAGAAGCGAACACTGAAGCTTTCTTT. The encoded protein is CASSLEANTEAFF. This rearrangement joins TRBV7-9 to TRBJ1-1; D is unclear. Looked up from germline, CDR1 is SEHNR and CDR2 is FQNEAQ (reference sequence). This CDR3 comprises 13 residues. The V end lost 1 base, the J end lost 1 base, and 4 bases lay between the germline ends. The full variable domain, in which reference TRBV7-9 and TRBJ1-1 provide the parts outside the CDR3, is DTGVSQNPRHKITKRGQNVTFRCDPISEHNRLYWYRQTLGQGPEFLTYFQNEAQLEKSRLLSDRFSAERPKGSFSTLEIQRTEQGDSAMYLCASSLEANTEAFFGQGTRLTVV.

The chain joins TRBV5-6 to TRBJ2-1; D might be TRBD2 (6 bases). Germline CDR1 and CDR2: SGHDT and YYEEEE. The CDR3 totals 12 residues. V gave up 4 bases and J gave up 12 bases, with 14 bases separating them. The CDR3 here is CASSPRAGRQFF. The CDR3 DNA is TGTGCCAGCAGCCCCCGGGCGGGGCGGCAGTTCTTC.

The chain couples TRBV5-1 to TRBJ2-2; D unresolved. CDR3 size: 15 residues. The germline V gene has CDR1 SGHRS and CDR2 YFSETQ. Trimming shortened V by 1 base and J by 3 bases, and 10 bases separated the two germline ends. CDR3 in DNA: TGCGCCAGCAGCTTGATCGAGGATGACACCGGGGAGCTGTTTTTT. Its protein product is CASSLIEDDTGELFF.

This chain links TRBV6-5 with TRBJ2-7; the D gene is possibly TRBD2 (6 bases). V was pared by 8 bases and J by 0 bases, with 17 bases between. This CDR3 spans 15 amino acids. The germline V gene has CDR1 MNHEY and CDR2 SVGAGI. As DNA, the CDR3 is TGTGCCAGCCATTACGTTCCCGGGAGCTCCTACGAGCAGTACTTC. It encodes CASHYVPGSSYEQYF.